The source of this T cell receptor beta chain is a study of beta chain features in type 1 diabetes. Heparinised blood was drawn once per donor, averaging approximately 100 mL. This clone has a handful of counts. CDR3 length: 14 amino acids. CDR1 and CDR2 (germline): SGDLS, YYNGEE. Trimming pared 3 bases from V and 8 bases from J, leaving 15 bases between. The study reverse transcribed the entire isolated RNA, so it sequenced expressed TCRB transcripts. Produced via immunoSEQ multiplex PCR; TCRdb's table is partial and in-frame only. The repertoire holds approximately 90,000 clones, 30% to 35% seen once, with 0.4% to 0.55% in the top ten.

The sample consisted of stem cell memory CD4+ T cells from blood. The receptor comes from a woman aged 18 to 35 in good health. The chain uses TRBV9 and TRBJ2-1, with a weak D call TRBD2 (6 bases). The chain's CDR3 is CASSGDLLGDEQFF. In nucleotides, the CDR3 is TGTGCCAGCAGCGGGGACTTGCTCGGCGATGAGCAGTTCTTC.